The present T cell receptor beta chain was sequenced within a study of blood T cell repertoires in COVID-19. Looking at the study overall: Collection of acute and convalescent COVID-19 samples took place in the United States, Italy and Spain. PBMCs, B-cell-depleted T cells, or T cells provided the cDNA or gDNA that made up the material.

Original analysis: Quantification of nucleated cells was approximated via reference gene primer amplification. Assay: immunoSEQ multiplex PCR; the TCRdb copy retains only in-frame clones and omits some. V and J calls and clone size are those listed in that table; D and trimming were worked out from the DNA. The repertoire holds roughly 17,000 clones, with 85% to 90% as singletons. Germline V gives CDR1 LGHNA, CDR2 YSLEER. This CDR3 region has 16 residues. The trim removed 2 bases at V and 4 bases at J, leaving 6 bases unmatched. This clone was observed a few times. The sample carries other DNA sequences with the same CDR3.

V gene TRBV4-3 combines with J gene TRBJ2-2; 8 bases fit TRBD1. Sequencing used peripheral blood. This receptor was identified in a human donor with active COVID-19. The donor label of this sample is uncertain. The DNA for the CDR3 is TGCGCCAGCAGCCAAACGGACAGGGTTCCCACCGGGGAGCTGTTTTTT. It is translated as CASSQTDRVPTGELFF.